This TCR beta chain derives from a study of T cell responses to AZD1222 COVID-19 vaccine. Data came from immunoSEQ multiplex PCR; TCRdb stores just in-frame clones and leaves some out. The sample records 25,000 to 35,000 clones, about 89% being singletons. CDR1 is SNHLY, CDR2 FYNNEI, per germline. Trimming took off 7 bases at V and 5 bases at J, with 14 bases between the two ends. This CDR3 region has 13 residues. The source is an adult in good health. This chain connects TRBV2 to TRBJ1-1; tentatively, D is TRBD1 (6 bases). The sample was peripheral blood, taken on day 0 of AZD1222 vaccination. The CDR3 DNA reads TGTGCCAGCAATTACAGGGTCGGGACTGAAGCTTTCTTT. Its translation: CASNYRVGTEAFF.